This TCR beta chain was observed in a study of T cell responses to AZD1222 COVID-19 vaccine. Produced via immunoSEQ multiplex PCR; TCRdb's table is partial and in-frame only. The top ten clones hold 5% of a sample with about 140,000 clones, roughly 89% of them seen once. V dropped 0 bases and J dropped 0; count of bases not matched to a gene: 9. Germline V gives CDR1 LGHDT, CDR2 YNNKEL (reference sequence). The CDR3 has 18 amino acids. V and J are TRBV3-1 (or the pseudogene TRBV3-2) and TRBJ1-1; 8 bases line up with TRBD1. The receptor's source is an adult in good health. Sample: peripheral blood, taken on day 0 of AZD1222 vaccination. CDR3 residues: CASSQDLPDRALNTEAFF. The CDR3 coding sequence is TGTGCCAGCAGCCAAGATTTACCGGACAGGGCTCTGAACACTGAAGCTTTCTTT.